The T cell receptor (beta chain) described here comes from a study of blood T cell repertoires in COVID-19. Study information: Spain, Italy and the United States supplied samples that represented acute and convalescent COVID-19. T cells, B-cell-depleted T cells, or PBMCs provided the cDNA or gDNA that served as material.

V was cut by 0 bases and J by 13 bases, with 16 bases left in between. The CDR3 sequence is 14 residues long. Germline V gene data show CDR1 as GTSNPN and CDR2 as SVGIG (reference sequence). This clone showed up just a few times. Study processing details: Cell counts per sample came from amplifying reference gene primers. Assay used: immunoSEQ multiplex PCR; TCRdb lists only in-frame clones, some missing. For V, J and clone size, that table is used; D and trimming come from the DNA. Counted here are under 85,000 clones, around four fifths occurring once; the ten biggest clones make up around 39%. The sample taken for sequencing was peripheral blood. This receptor was obtained from a man at least 80 years old with active or convalescent COVID-19. The chain carries TRBV30 and TRBJ1-6, with D perhaps matching TRBD1 (5 bases). The CDR3 loop reads CAWSVQGAFSPLHF. In DNA, the CDR3 is TGTGCCTGGAGTGTTCAGGGTGCGTTTTCCCCCCTCCACTTT.